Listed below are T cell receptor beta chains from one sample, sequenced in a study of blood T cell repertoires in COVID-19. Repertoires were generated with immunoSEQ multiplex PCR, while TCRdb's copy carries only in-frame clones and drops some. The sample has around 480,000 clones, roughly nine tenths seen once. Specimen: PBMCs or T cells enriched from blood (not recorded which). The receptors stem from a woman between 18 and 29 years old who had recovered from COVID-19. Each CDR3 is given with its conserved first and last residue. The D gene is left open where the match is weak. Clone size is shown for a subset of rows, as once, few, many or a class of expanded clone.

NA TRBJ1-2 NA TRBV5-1 CASSLTANYGYTF TGCGCCAGCAGCCTGACAGCGAACTATGGCTACACCTTC
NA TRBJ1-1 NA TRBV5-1 CASLPGGGINTEAFF TGCGCCAGCTTGCCCGGCGGGGGTATCAACACTGAAGCTTTCTTT
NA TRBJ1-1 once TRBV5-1 CASSLVALNTEAFF TGCGCCAGCAGCTTGGTAGCGTTGAACACTGAAGCTTTCTTT
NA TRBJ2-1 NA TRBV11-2 CASRENPYGGEQFF TGTGCCAGCAGAGAAAACCCTTACGGAGGTGAGCAGTTCTTC
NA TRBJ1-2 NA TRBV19 CASSNPQRDYGYTF TGTGCCAGTAGTAACCCCCAGAGGGACTATGGCTACACCTTC
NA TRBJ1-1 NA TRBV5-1 CASSPINSAEAFF TGCGCCAGCAGCCCTATCAATAGCGCTGAAGCTTTCTTT
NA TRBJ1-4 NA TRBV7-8 CASSFQGPNEKLFF TGTGCCAGCAGCTTCCAGGGGCCTAATGAAAAACTGTTTTTT
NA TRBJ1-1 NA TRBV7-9 CASSPTGDTEAFF TGTGCCAGCAGCCCAACCGGGGACACTGAAGCTTTCTTT
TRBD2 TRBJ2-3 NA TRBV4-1 CASSQPRLAGSTDTQYF TGCGCCAGCAGCCAACCCAGACTAGCGGGGAGCACAGATACGCAGTATTTT
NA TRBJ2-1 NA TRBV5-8 CASSLVGRSYNEQFF TGTGCCAGCAGCTTGGTGGGGCGCTCCTACAATGAGCAGTTCTTC
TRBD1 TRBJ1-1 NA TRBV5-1 CASSPTGGFLNTEAFF TGCGCCAGCAGCCCCACAGGGGGGTTCCTGAACACTGAAGCTTTCTTT
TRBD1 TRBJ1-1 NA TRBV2 CASSEITGGTEAFF TGTGCCAGCAGTGAAATAACAGGGGGGACTGAAGCTTTCTTT
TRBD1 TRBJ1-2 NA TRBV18 CASSPGGQPPNYGYTF TGTGCCAGCTCACCGGGGGGACAGCCTCCAAACTATGGCTACACCTTC
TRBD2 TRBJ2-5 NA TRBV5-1 CASSFAGGQETQYF TGCGCCAGCAGCTTTGCGGGGGGCCAAGAGACCCAGTACTTC
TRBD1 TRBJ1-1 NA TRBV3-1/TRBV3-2 CASSQAGGLAEAFF TGTGCCAGCAGCCAAGCAGGGGGCCTCGCTGAAGCTTTCTTT
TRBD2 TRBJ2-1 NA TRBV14 CASSLWGASGGNEQFF TGTGCCAGCAGCCTTTGGGGGGCTAGCGGGGGGAATGAGCAGTTCTTC
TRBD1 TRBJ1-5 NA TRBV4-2 CASSQDPQGGQPQHF TGTGCCAGCAGCCAAGATCCTCAGGGGGGTCAGCCCCAGCATTTT
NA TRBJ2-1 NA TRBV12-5 CASGLKQGNEQFF TGTGCTAGTGGTTTGAAACAGGGCAATGAGCAGTTCTTC
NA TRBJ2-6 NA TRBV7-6 CASSSRGGDAGANVLTF TGTGCCAGCAGCTCGAGGGGGGGTGACGCTGGGGCCAACGTCCTGACTTTC
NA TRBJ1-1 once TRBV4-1 CASSQDGDTEAFF TGCGCCAGCAGCCAGGACGGGGACACTGAAGCTTTCTTT
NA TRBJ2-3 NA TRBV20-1 CSVIPDTQYF TGCAGTGTAATTCCAGATACGCAGTATTTT
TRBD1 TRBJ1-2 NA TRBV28 CASSSIQGAGYTF TGTGCCAGCAGTTCCATCCAGGGGGCTGGCTACACCTTC